This TCR beta chain emerged from a study of T cells after posttransplantation cyclophosphamide (dated by TCRdb to between 2015 and 2016). About the study as a whole: Using TRB sequencing, the study followed how the T cell repertoire reconstituted after myeloablative bone marrow transplantation in which posttransplantation cyclophosphamide served as GVHD prophylaxis. Antigen receptor sequencing was done on samples from some 34 PTCy-treated patients and from some 15 related bone marrow donors of those patients. Blood from all 35 or so PTCy patients with 1-year posttransplant specimens was subjected to TRB sequencing. In 3 patients, up to about 3 additional blood samples taken between 2 and 5.2 years after transplant also underwent TRB sequencing, as did pretransplant blood from a handful of patients. Because TRA and TRB clonality correlated tightly in roughly nine samples, later TCR analyses were limited to TRB. Public TRB sequences were searched against a database of over 3,600 sequences associated with responses to pathogens, tumor antigens, self-antigens and alloantigens.

Genomic DNA was used for TRB sequencing, which was performed with the immunoSEQ assay at survey resolution or with the hsTCRB kit. On the study's bioinformatics: The immunoSEQ software handled the initial read processing, while the LymphoSeq R package was used for the repertoire analyses. Clonality was computed as 1 minus normalized Shannon entropy; Gini coefficient was also calculated for each TRB dataset. To infer phenotypes in unsorted samples, TRB sequences from sorted subsets of the recipient or donor were mapped onto unsorted samples from the same recipient. TCRdb re-hosts the immuneACCESS table, in-frame sequences only. Its copies lack some clones; in the studies checked, an unresolved V gene accounts for under half of them, and the cause for the rest is not known. V and J calls and clone size are given by that table; D and trimming were obtained from the DNA. The sample table lists under 50,000 clones, about 92% of them with a count of one. The ten largest make up 2.5% of the sample.

In the case of this clone: Its antigen is unknown. One base away there is no much larger clone; base qualities are not given.

Via the germline V gene (reference sequence), CDR1 is SEHNR and CDR2 FQNEAQ. V and J lose 4 bases and 1 base, and a span of 10 bases separates them. The cysteine opens and the phenylalanine closes a CDR3 of 15 amino acids. Only CDR3 DNA remains: 45 bases, in frame from the first base. Beyond this particular receptor, the publication reports: Across the roughly 48 patients, TRB clonality was highly associated with recipient CMV seropositivity and CMV reactivation, and diversity with PTCy was similar to that in the CNI/methotrexate controls. At 1-2 months, donor-recipient similarity was low but rose over the first year, and the later blood repertoires were often dominated by donor CD8+ memory clones. The TRB repertoires of T cells infiltrating skin or GI tract showed only limited overlap with the TRB repertoires of T cells in blood.

The treatment or condition label corresponds to: high-dose cyclophosphamide on days +3 and +4 as single-agent GVHD prophylaxis. PTCy patients received busulfan and fludarabine conditioning, a related or unrelated marrow graft, and cyclophosphamide on days +3 and +4. PTCy-treated patients came from a prospective multi-institutional clinical trial. Peripheral blood and bone marrow mononuclear cells were isolated by Ficoll-Hypaque density centrifugation and were cryopreserved. The sequence joins TRBV7-9 to TRBJ2-2; TRBD2 might be the D gene, on 7 matching bases. This receptor was obtained from a male patient aged 55 to 69 who received an allogeneic stem cell transplant from a related donor and was CMV-positive. A transplant means some T cells may be of graft donor rather than patient origin. This material consisted of PBMCs, taken around 67 days after allogeneic stem cell transplant with posttransplant cyclophosphamide. The DNA reads as follows: TGTGCCAGCAGCTACGGGGGGCGGAACACCGGGGAGCTGTTTTTT. Its product reads: CASSYGGRNTGELFF.